The clone carrying this T cell receptor (beta chain) has just a few counts. Its target is not known. The data originate from a study of spatial heterogeneity in lung cancer. Study observations and caveats: Counts of expanded intratumoral alpha and beta TCRs tracked tumor mutation counts.

Between the trimmed V and J ends, which lost 2 bases and 8 bases, there was a span of 25 bases. Germline-derived CDR1 and CDR2 are SEHNR and FQNEAQ (reference sequence). The length of the CDR3 is 17 residues. Time point given: sample taken at primary tumor resection. The donors, around 71 patients with untreated early-stage non-small cell lung cancer, provided the samples. In each case, whole RNA from tumor, nontumor lung or frozen PBMC was sequenced unsorted. TCRdb ran MiXCR on the 5' RACE reads and lists one entry per CDR3 protein. The sample contains around 100,000 distinct CDR3 sequences, under 4.5% of which appear only once.

The sequencing used lung tumor tissue, collected at surgery. The TCR was taken from a male donor with early-stage non-small cell lung cancer. The chain carries TRBV7-9 and TRBJ2-7; tentative D call: TRBD2 (6 bases). The chain's CDR3 is CASSLYRGRQTVFKQYF. The CDR3 DNA is TGTGCCAGCAGCTTATATCGGGGGAGGCAGACGGTCTTTAAGCAGTACTTC.